This T cell receptor beta chain was identified in a study of T cell responses to AZD1222 COVID-19 vaccine. Study-wide points: It should be noted that donors were predominantly white British and more often female, and clonal diversity was possibly underestimated. The breadth and depth of Spike-specific TCRs increased once two AZD1222 doses had been given.

Regarding this clone: Its antigen is as yet unknown.

With V trimmed by 8 bases and J by 2 bases, 3 bases remained unmatched. Germline V lookup: CDR1 LNHDA, CDR2 SQIVND (reference sequence). The CDR3 sequence is 13 residues long. Generated by immunoSEQ multiplex PCR, the TCRdb table keeps only in-frame clones and is missing some. The table lists about 180,000 clones, about 93% of them singletons. The receptor was derived from an adult who received the AZD1222 COVID-19 vaccine. The material was peripheral blood, obtained 28 days after the second AZD1222 dose. V gene TRBV19 combines with J gene TRBJ2-1; 7 bases line up with TRBD2. The CDR3 region is CASRSGTYNEQFF. Written as DNA, the CDR3 is TGTGCCAGTCGGAGCGGGACCTACAATGAGCAGTTCTTC. Using reference TRBV19 and TRBJ2-1 for the parts outside the CDR3, the full variable domain is DGGITQSPKYLFRKEGQNVTLSCEQNLNHDAMYWYRQDPGQGLRLIYYSQIVNDFQKGDIAEGYSVSREKKESFPLTVTSAQKNPTAFYLCASRSGTYNEQFFGPGTRLTVL.